Each of the 24 T cell receptor beta chains below was sequenced from the same sample in a study of identical twins. TCRdb processed the 5' RACE reads anew with MiXCR; each CDR3 protein has one entry. The data hold 220,000 or so distinct CDR3 sequences, with about 7% observed a single time. These data are also associated with another study on yellow fever vaccine responses in identical twins.

The source material was memory (CD45RO+) T cells sorted from blood. These receptors all come from a woman between 18 and 29 years old in good health.

The chain couples TRBV6-5 to TRBJ1-5; D gene ambiguous. V lost 4 bases and J 6 bases, leaving 7 bases between the germline ends. Germline V lookup: CDR1 MNHEY, CDR2 SVGAGI. There are 12 residues in the CDR3. The CDR3 sequence is CASSSGVQPQHF. The CDR3 DNA follows: TGTGCCAGCAGTTCTGGGGTTCAGCCCCAGCATTTT.

This clonotype was seen only a few times. V gene TRBV20-1 combines with J gene TRBJ2-7; D possibly corresponds to TRBD2 (6 bases). This CDR3 has 16 residues. The ends were cut back, 0 bases at V and 4 bases at J, with 19 bases in the middle. CDR1 and CDR2 (germline): DFQATT, SNEGSKA (reference sequence). The CDR3 loop reads CSAREDPVIGGYEQYF. In DNA, the CDR3 is TGCAGTGCTAGAGAAGATCCCGTAATCGGGGGATACGAGCAGTACTTC.

This clonotype was detected ten times or more. The chain uses TRBV14 and TRBJ1-1, with TRBD1 matching 8 bases. From germline, CDR1 is SGHDN and CDR2 FVKESK. The CDR3 is 16 residues long. Trimming at V came to 4 bases and at J to 0 bases, leaving 7 bases not matched to a gene. CDR3 sequence reads: CASSPGGSQMNTEAFF. The CDR3 bases are TGTGCCAGCAGCCCAGGGGGCTCACAAATGAACACTGAAGCTTTCTTT.

This clonotype was counted many times. This rearrangement joins TRBV5-4 to TRBJ1-3; D is perhaps TRBD1 (5 bases). The length of the CDR3 is 19 residues. Trimming took 3 bases from V and 2 from J, leaving 24 bases between them. CDR1 SGHNT and CDR2 YYREEE come from the germline V gene (reference sequence). CDR3 region: CASSSPAARKGDTGNTIYF. The CDR3 DNA sequence: TGTGCCAGCAGCTCCCCAGCGGCGCGGAAAGGGGATACTGGAAACACCATATATTTT.

This clonotype was counted between two and nine times. V gene TRBV21-1 combines with J gene TRBJ2-2; TRBD1 is taken as the D call from the table, unchecked against the DNA. TRBV21-1 is deemed a pseudogene. The CDR3 consists of 17 residues. This CDR3 reads CASSTPGQVLGTGELFF. As DNA, the CDR3 is TGTGCCAGCAGCACGCCGGGACAGGTTTTGGGGACCGGGGAGCTGTTTTTT.

This clonotype has a count of ten or more. The rearrangement links TRBV11-2 to TRBJ2-1; no clear D gene. In germline, CDR1 is SGHAT, CDR2 FQNNGV. The CDR3 sequence is 14 residues long. V lost 1 base, J lost 5 bases, and 9 bases lay in between. The CDR3 sequence: CASSLAIGNNEQFF. The CDR3 DNA follows: TGTGCCAGCAGCTTAGCTATAGGGAACAATGAGCAGTTCTTC.

The J gene is TRBJ1-3, the V gene TRBV28; unclear D gene. V shed 5 bases and J shed 9 bases, with 11 bases lying between them. Germline CDR1 and CDR2: MDHEN and SYDVKM. The CDR3 covers 12 residues. The CDR3 DNA is TGTGCCAGCAGTCTCCCGATATGCACCATATATTTT. Translating it yields CASSLPICTIYF.

The sample holds a few counts of this clonotype. This chain links TRBV5-1 with TRBJ2-7, with 11 nucleotides matching TRBD2. V lost 4 bases to trimming and J lost 4 bases; unmatched junction nucleotides: 10. Germline loops: CDR1 SGHRS, CDR2 YFSETQ. The CDR3 consists of 16 residues. The CDR3 DNA is TGCGCCAGCAGCCCGGGGGCTAGCGGGAGGACATACGAGCAGTACTTC. Amino acid sequence: CASSPGASGRTYEQYF.

This chain connects TRBV6-5 to TRBJ2-3, with a tentative D call TRBD1 (6 bases). This CDR3 has 14 amino acids. Germline CDR1 is MNHEY and CDR2 is SVGAGI. V gave up 11 bases and J gave up 2 bases, with 17 bases separating them. The CDR3 region is CAVTYGQPTDTQYF. DNA for the CDR3: TGTGCCGTCACTTACGGACAGCCCACAGATACGCAGTATTTT.

This clonotype was observed many times. The chain combines TRBV3-1 with TRBJ2-7, with TRBD1 matching over 8 bases. V dropped 4 bases and J dropped 6; count of bases not matched to a gene: 2. Per germline, CDR1 LGHDT and CDR2 YNNKEL (reference sequence). CDR3 length equals 12 residues. This chain's CDR3 is CASSLGQGEQYF. Written as DNA, the CDR3 is TGTGCCAGCAGCCTCGGACAGGGCGAGCAGTACTTC.

The chain recombines TRBV5-1 with TRBJ2-2, with a possible D match to TRBD1 (5 bases). Germline lookup yields CDR1 SGHRS and CDR2 YFSETQ. CDR3 length: 14 amino acids. V lost 2 bases to trimming and J lost 6 bases, with 11 bases between them. In DNA, the CDR3 is TGCGCCAGCAGCTTAGGGGTTGCATCCGGGGAGCTGTTTTTT. Protein: CASSLGVASGELFF.

V gene TRBV7-6 combines with J gene TRBJ1-1; 9 bases fit TRBD1. The J segment lost 4 bases and the V segment lost 0 bases, leaving 3 bases of the junction unmatched. In germline, CDR1 is SGHVS, CDR2 FNYEAQ. The CDR3 consists of 15 residues. CDR3 nucleotides: TGTGCCAGCAGCTTAGCGGACAGGGGTATCACTGAAGCTTTCTTT. It codes for CASSLADRGITEAFF.

This clonotype was counted at least ten times. The chain carries TRBV24-1 and TRBJ2-2; 8 nucleotides line up with TRBD1. Germline V CDR1 and CDR2: KGHDR, SFDVKD. The length of the CDR3 is 14 residues. The V segment lost 7 bases and the J segment 5 bases; nucleotides outside the gene matches: 5. This chain's CDR3 is CATRGQGQTGELFF. The CDR3 DNA follows: TGTGCCACCAGAGGACAGGGTCAGACCGGGGAGCTGTTTTTT.

V usage is TRBV25-1 and J usage is TRBJ2-7; D assignment may be TRBD1 or TRBD2 (5 bases each). V shed 2 bases and J shed 6 bases, with 17 bases lying between them. The CDR3 totals 15 residues. Per germline, CDR1 MGHDK and CDR2 SYGVNS. The CDR3: CASSEGGRRGSEQYF. The CDR3 region has the DNA TGTGCCAGCAGTGAAGGGGGAAGGCGAGGGTCCGAGCAGTACTTC.

This clonotype was found a few times. The chain carries TRBV20-1 and TRBJ2-1, with 12 bases identical to TRBD2. CDR1 is DFQATT and CDR2 is SNEGSKA in the germline V gene (reference sequence). The CDR3 consists of 17 residues. V lost 4 bases, J lost 0 bases, and 7 bases stayed unmatched. CDR3 DNA sequence: TGCAGTGCTATCCTAGGACTAGCGGGAAGCTCCTACAATGAGCAGTTCTTC. Encoded protein: CSAILGLAGSSYNEQFF.

The rearrangement uses TRBV3-1 and TRBJ1-2; D is undetermined. This CDR3 comprises 13 residues. CDR1 LGHDT and CDR2 YNNKEL come from the germline V gene (reference sequence). V was trimmed by 0 bases and J by 13 bases, leaving 15 bases between them. The CDR3 sequence: CASSQDSRARGTF. The CDR3 DNA follows: TGTGCCAGCAGCCAAGATTCGCGGGCCCGGGGCACCTTC.

The rearrangement joins TRBV19 to TRBJ2-1, with 8 bases aligning to TRBD1. The germline V gene has CDR1 LNHDA and CDR2 SQIVND (reference sequence). This CDR3 region has 12 residues. The V gene end was trimmed by 5 bases and the J gene end by 10 bases; junction bases not matched to a gene: 4. The CDR3 bases are TGTGCCAGTAGTCTCTGGGACAGGGAGCAGTTCTTC. Residues: CASSLWDREQFF.

This clonotype was detected a few times. The CDR3 reads CASRLAATNEKLFF. The CDR3 DNA follows: TGTGCCAGCAGACTAGCTGCAACTAATGAAAAACTGTTTTTT. V gene TRBV12-3 or TRBV12-4 combines with J gene TRBJ1-4; D ambiguous. V dropped 6 bases and J dropped 0 bases, with 8 bases sitting between them. The CDR3 is 14 amino acids.

The genes are TRBV12-3 or TRBV12-4 and TRBJ2-3; D is unclear. CDR3 size: 17 residues. Trimming took off 7 bases at V and 0 bases at J, with 20 bases between the two ends. Written as DNA, the CDR3 is TGTGCCAGCACCCCTGGTCTGGGCGAATCTAGCACAGATACGCAGTATTTT. Its protein is CASTPGLGESSTDTQYF.

This clonotype was detected many times. This sequence joins TRBV12-3 or TRBV12-4 and TRBJ2-1, with 7 bases fitting TRBD1. The CDR3 has 16 residues. V gave up 5 bases and J gave up 6 bases; unmatched junction bases: 13. CDR3 in amino acids: CASSIRTGEFVNEQFF. The CDR3 DNA reads as TGTGCCAGCAGTATCCGGACAGGAGAATTTGTCAATGAGCAGTTCTTC.

Only a few counts were recorded for this clonotype. The CDR3 is CSASRDNEQFF. The CDR3 DNA follows: TGCAGTGCTAGCAGGGACAATGAGCAGTTCTTC. This sequence joins TRBV20-1 and TRBJ2-1; possibly TRBD1 for D (5 bases). Germline-derived CDR1 and CDR2 are DFQATT and SNEGSKA (reference sequence). The CDR3 runs 11 residues. Trimming left V 3 bases short and J 5 bases short, with 5 bases between.

This clonotype has a handful of counts. The V and J genes are TRBV28 and TRBJ2-1, with D perhaps TRBD1 or TRBD2 (5 bases each). The length of the CDR3 is 15 residues. Trimming stripped 7 bases from V and 4 bases from J, with 17 bases between. Germline assignment: CDR1 MDHEN and CDR2 SYDVKM. The CDR3 sequence is CASTPWDGKYNEQFF. The CDR3 DNA is TGTGCCAGCACCCCCTGGGACGGGAAGTACAATGAGCAGTTCTTC.

The V gene is TRBV3-1, the J gene TRBJ2-7; D unclear. The V end was cut by 3 bases, the J end by 6 bases, with 18 bases between. Per the germline V gene, CDR1 is LGHDT and CDR2 is YNNKEL (reference sequence). The CDR3 has 15 amino acids. CDR3 sequence reads: CASSQSDHGPSEQYF. CDR3 DNA sequence: TGTGCCAGCAGCCAGAGTGATCATGGCCCGTCCGAGCAGTACTTC.

This clonotype was recorded at least ten times. The V and J genes are TRBV3-1 and TRBJ2-4; D is perhaps TRBD2 (5 bases). This CDR3 has 13 amino acids. V was clipped by 1 base and J by 7 bases, with 8 bases between them. CDR1 is LGHDT, CDR2 YNNKEL, per germline (reference sequence). The CDR3 region is CASSQGERNIQYF. CDR3 in DNA: TGTGCCAGCAGCCAAGGAGAGCGGAACATTCAGTACTTC.